A single sample is the source of the 16 T cell receptor beta chains below, sequenced in a study of shared clonotypes between healthy human individuals. Naive CD8 cells lacked CD45RO, underwent positive selection for CCR7 and left out terminally differentiated effector memory CD45RA+ cells. Generated by immunoSEQ multiplex PCR, the TCRdb table keeps only in-frame clones and is missing some. The sample carries 2 million or so clones, approximately 95% recorded once. Specimen: naive CD8+ T cells sorted from blood. These receptors were collected from a man aged 18-30 years in good health.

The chain employs TRBV6-6 and TRBJ1-1; D unresolved. Trimming removed 0 bases at V and 3 bases at J, with 8 bases between. This CDR3 is built from 14 residues. Germline values: CDR1 MNHNY, CDR2 SVGAGI (reference sequence). CDR3 nucleotides: TGTGCCAGCAGTTACTCGAGAGAGGACACTGAAGCTTTCTTT. Translated: CASSYSREDTEAFF.

The J gene is TRBJ2-5, the V gene TRBV11-2, with D perhaps TRBD1 (5 bases). Germline V gene sequence: CDR1 SGHAT, CDR2 FQNNGV. The CDR3 covers 13 residues. V was clipped by 4 bases and J by 4 bases, with 10 bases between them. Here the CDR3 DNA reads TGTGCCAGCAGCTCACAGGTTGGAGAGACCCAGTACTTC. This codes for CASSSQVGETQYF.

The chain recombines TRBV7-9 with TRBJ1-4, with D possibly being TRBD1 (5 bases). Trimming took off 1 base at V and 5 bases at J, with 11 bases between the two ends. The CDR3 consists of 15 residues. From germline, CDR1 is SEHNR and CDR2 FQNEAQ (reference sequence). The CDR3 sequence is CASSLEGQGNEKLFF. In nucleotides, the CDR3 is TGTGCCAGCAGCTTAGAAGGGCAGGGCAATGAAAAACTGTTTTTT. Based on the CDR3 plus reference TRBV7-9 and TRBJ1-4, the full variable domain is DTGVSQNPRHKITKRGQNVTFRCDPISEHNRLYWYRQTLGQGPEFLTYFQNEAQLEKSRLLSDRFSAERPKGSFSTLEIQRTEQGDSAMYLCASSLEGQGNEKLFFGSGTQLSVL.

This chain joins TRBV27 and TRBJ2-3; 13 bases are a match to TRBD2. J lost 4 bases, V lost 5 bases, and 12 bases had no gene match. There are 18 residues in the CDR3. Germline V gene sequence: CDR1 MNHEY, CDR2 SMNVEV (reference sequence). In DNA, the CDR3 is TGTGCCAGCAGTCACCTCTGGACTAGCGGGGGATCAGCAGATACGCAGTATTTT. Its translation is CASSHLWTSGGSADTQYF.

The CDR3 DNA follows: TGCGCCAGCAGCCAAGATGACTATTCGGCTGGGGCCAACGTCCTGACTTTC. Amino acids: CASSQDDYSAGANVLTF. The chain employs TRBV4-3 and TRBJ2-6; D is perhaps TRBD2 (5 bases). The CDR3 loop spans 17 amino acids. The germline CDR1 and CDR2 sequences are LGHNA and YSLEER. The V end was cut by 0 bases, the J end by 2 bases, with 11 bases between.

The gene calls are TRBV10-3 and TRBJ2-7; D is uncertain. This CDR3 spans 16 amino acids. From germline, CDR1 is ENHRY and CDR2 SYGVKD. The germline V and J ends were trimmed by 2 bases and 0 bases, with 14 bases remaining between them. CDR3 nucleotides: TGTGCCATCAGTGAGCATACGGACGGCGTCTCCTACGAGCAGTACTTC. Its translation is CAISEHTDGVSYEQYF.

This sequence joins TRBV11-2 and TRBJ1-2; D unresolved. Germline V gives CDR1 SGHAT, CDR2 FQNNGV. The CDR3 runs to 13 residues. Trimming pared 1 base from V and 10 bases from J, leaving 13 bases between. CDR3 in DNA: TGTGCCAGCAGCTTAGTGGGCTATTATTCCTACACCTTC. Its protein product is CASSLVGYYSYTF.

This chain joins TRBV28 and TRBJ2-1; the D gene is possibly TRBD2 (6 bases). The CDR3 extends over 18 amino acids. V dropped 4 bases and J dropped 0 bases, with 19 bases sitting between them. The germline V gene has CDR1 MDHEN and CDR2 SYDVKM. The CDR3 protein is CASSSPRSGLSSYNEQFF. The CDR3 bases are TGTGCCAGCAGTTCTCCCCGTAGCGGATTGAGCTCCTACAATGAGCAGTTCTTC.

The V gene is TRBV6-4, the J gene TRBJ2-1, with D possibly matching TRBD2 (6 bases). This CDR3 is 16 amino acids long. Germline V gene data show CDR1 as MRHNA and CDR2 as SNTAGT. V gave up 3 bases and J gave up 0 bases, with 12 bases separating them. In nucleotides, the CDR3 is TGTGCCAGCAGTGAGGAGGGTTCAAGCTCCTACAATGAGCAGTTCTTC. It codes for CASSEEGSSSYNEQFF.

This chain links TRBV7-9 with TRBJ2-7; 12 bases match TRBD2. This CDR3 spans 16 amino acids. Germline V gene data show CDR1 as SEHNR and CDR2 as FQNEAQ (reference sequence). Losses at the gene ends were 4 bases for V and 0 bases for J; bases not matched to a gene: 4. This CDR3 reads CASSSWTSGNSYEQYF. CDR3 sequence (DNA): TGTGCCAGCAGCTCTTGGACTAGCGGGAACTCCTACGAGCAGTACTTC.

V is TRBV18 and J is TRBJ2-3; D is perhaps TRBD2 (5 bases). The CDR3 totals 15 residues. Germline V CDR1 and CDR2: KGHSH, LQKENI. V was clipped by 4 bases and J by 2 bases, with 13 bases between them. DNA of the CDR3: TGTGCCAGCTCACAGAGGACTGATTACACAGATACGCAGTATTTT. Translation: CASSQRTDYTDTQYF.

The V call is TRBV6-5, the J call TRBJ2-3, with D unresolved. The V end was cut by 10 bases, the J end by 6 bases, with 14 bases between. CDR3 size: 12 residues. Germline CDR1 MNHEY, CDR2 SVGAGI. CDR3 loop: CATKSNKDTQYF. The DNA of the CDR3 is TGTGCCACCAAAAGTAATAAGGATACGCAGTATTTT.

The gene calls are TRBV4-3 and TRBJ2-3; the match to TRBD1 covers 9 bases. Trimming took 4 bases from V and 6 from J; bases not matched to a gene: 2. Germline loops: CDR1 LGHNA, CDR2 YSLEER. The CDR3 has 13 residues. The CDR3 here is CASSRGQGDTQYF. CDR3 coding DNA: TGCGCCAGCAGCCGAGGACAGGGGGATACGCAGTATTTT.

The V and J genes are TRBV7-8 and TRBJ2-3; TRBD2 matches at 10 bases. After removal of 8 bases from V and 3 bases from J, the junction contained 8 bases not matched to a gene. CDR1 is SGHVS and CDR2 is FQNEAQ in the germline V gene. The length of the CDR3 is 15 residues. The CDR3 region is CASPPLAGVTDTQYF. The CDR3 DNA follows: TGTGCCAGCCCACCTCTAGCGGGAGTTACAGATACGCAGTATTTT.

V gene TRBV5-4 combines with J gene TRBJ2-2; D not resolved. The CDR3 is 12 amino acids. V lost 6 bases and J 3 bases, leaving 6 bases between the germline ends. Germline CDR1 is SGHNT and CDR2 is YYREEE (reference sequence). This CDR3 is CASTRYTGELFF. For the CDR3, the DNA is TGTGCCAGCACCCGGTACACCGGGGAGCTGTTTTTT. The variable domain in full, completed from reference TRBV5-4 and TRBJ2-2, reads ETGVTQSPTHLIKTRGQQVTLRCSSQSGHNTVSWYQQALGQGPQFIFQYYREEENGRGNFPPRFSGLQFPNYSSELNVNALELDDSALYLCASTRYTGELFFGEGSRLTVL.

The chain carries TRBV5-6 and TRBJ2-3; the D gene is possibly TRBD1 (5 bases). The CDR3 has 14 amino acids. V dropped 2 bases and J dropped 2 bases, with 9 bases sitting between them. Germline CDR1 and CDR2: SGHDT and YYEEEE. CDR3 amino acids: CASSFQTATDTQYF. The CDR3 nucleotides are TGTGCCAGCAGCTTTCAGACAGCCACAGATACGCAGTATTTT. The full variable domain, in which reference TRBV5-6 and TRBJ2-3 provide the parts outside the CDR3, is DAGVTQSPTHLIKTRGQQVTLRCSPKSGHDTVSWYQQALGQGPQFIFQYYEEEERQRGNFPDRFSGHQFPNYSSELNVNALLLGDSALYLCASSFQTATDTQYFGPGTRLTVL.